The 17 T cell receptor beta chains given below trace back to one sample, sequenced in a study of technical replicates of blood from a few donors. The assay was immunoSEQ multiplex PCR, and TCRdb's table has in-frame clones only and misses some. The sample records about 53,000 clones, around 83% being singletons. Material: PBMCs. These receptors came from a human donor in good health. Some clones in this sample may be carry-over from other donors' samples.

CDR3 in amino acids: CASSPEQGAGSPLHF. The CDR3 nucleotides are TGTGCCAGCTCACCAGAACAGGGGGCAGGATCACCCCTCCACTTT. The V and J genes are TRBV18 and TRBJ1-6; 9 bases match TRBD1. Germline loops: CDR1 KGHSH, CDR2 LQKENI. The CDR3 contains 15 residues. J was trimmed by 10 bases and V by 2 bases; bases with no gene match: 6.

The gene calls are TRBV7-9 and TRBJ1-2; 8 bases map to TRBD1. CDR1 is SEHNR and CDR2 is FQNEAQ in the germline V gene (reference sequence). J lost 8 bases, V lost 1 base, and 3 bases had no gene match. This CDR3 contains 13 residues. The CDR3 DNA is TGTGCCAGCAGCTTAGGGACAGGGACCGGCTACACCTTC. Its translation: CASSLGTGTGYTF.

The CDR3 nucleotides are TGTGCTAGTGGTTTTCGTCGGGGGGTTATGAACACCGGGGAGCTGTTTTTT. Amino acids: CASGFRRGVMNTGELFF. The V call is TRBV12-5, the J call TRBJ2-2, with 7 nucleotides matching TRBD2. Trimming cost V 3 bases and J 1 base; bases outside gene matches: 8. CDR1 LGHNT and CDR2 FRNRAP come from the germline V gene. The CDR3 extends over 17 amino acids.

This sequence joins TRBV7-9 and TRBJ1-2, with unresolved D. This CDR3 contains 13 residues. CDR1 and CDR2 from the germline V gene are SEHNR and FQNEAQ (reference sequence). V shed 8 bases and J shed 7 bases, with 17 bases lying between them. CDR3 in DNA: TGTGCCAGCGTAACGAACTACGCAGCTGGCTACACCTTC. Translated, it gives CASVTNYAAGYTF.

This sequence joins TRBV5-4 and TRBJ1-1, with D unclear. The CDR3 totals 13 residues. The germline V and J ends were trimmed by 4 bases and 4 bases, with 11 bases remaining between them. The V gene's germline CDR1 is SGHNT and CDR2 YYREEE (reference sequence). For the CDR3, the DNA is TGTGCCAGCAGCGGAGGATGGGGCACTGAAGCTTTCTTT. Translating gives CASSGGWGTEAFF.

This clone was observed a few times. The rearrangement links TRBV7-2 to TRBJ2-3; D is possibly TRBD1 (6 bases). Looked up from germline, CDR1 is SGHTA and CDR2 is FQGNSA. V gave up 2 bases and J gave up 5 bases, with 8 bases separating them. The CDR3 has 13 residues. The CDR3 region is CASSLRGGDTQYF. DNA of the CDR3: TGTGCCAGCAGCTTACGAGGGGGAGATACGCAGTATTTT.

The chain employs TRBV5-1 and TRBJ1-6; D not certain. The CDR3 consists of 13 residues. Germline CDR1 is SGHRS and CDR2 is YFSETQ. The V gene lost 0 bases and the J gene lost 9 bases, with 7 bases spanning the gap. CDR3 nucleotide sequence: TGCGCCAGCAGCTTGGGGCCCTCTTCACCCCTCCACTTT. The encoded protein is CASSLGPSSPLHF.

The CDR3 region is CASRHTTSGEYEQYF. CDR3 DNA: TGTGCCAGCAGACACACAACTAGCGGGGAGTACGAGCAGTACTTC. The genes are TRBV6-6 and TRBJ2-7; 10 bases agree with TRBD2. The J segment lost 4 bases and the V segment lost 6 bases, leaving 9 bases of the junction unmatched. The CDR3 length is 15 residues. Germline loops: CDR1 MNHNY, CDR2 SVGAGI (reference sequence).

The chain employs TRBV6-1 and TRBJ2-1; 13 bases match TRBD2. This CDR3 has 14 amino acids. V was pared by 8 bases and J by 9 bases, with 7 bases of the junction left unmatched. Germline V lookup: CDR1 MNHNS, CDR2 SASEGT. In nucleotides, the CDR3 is TGTGCCAGCCGGCCACTAGCGGGAGGGTCTGAGCAGTTCTTC. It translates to CASRPLAGGSEQFF.

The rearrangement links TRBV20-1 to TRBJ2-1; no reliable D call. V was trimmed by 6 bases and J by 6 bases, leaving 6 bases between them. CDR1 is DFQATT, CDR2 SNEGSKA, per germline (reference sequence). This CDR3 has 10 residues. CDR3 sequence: CSATGNEQFF. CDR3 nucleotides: TGCAGTGCCACCGGCAATGAGCAGTTCTTC.

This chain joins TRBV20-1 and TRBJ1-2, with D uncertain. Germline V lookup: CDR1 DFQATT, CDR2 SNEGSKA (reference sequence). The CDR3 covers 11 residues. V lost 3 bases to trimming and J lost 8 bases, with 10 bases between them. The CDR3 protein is CSASQAGGYTF. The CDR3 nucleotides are TGCAGTGCTAGCCAGGCGGGAGGCTACACCTTC.

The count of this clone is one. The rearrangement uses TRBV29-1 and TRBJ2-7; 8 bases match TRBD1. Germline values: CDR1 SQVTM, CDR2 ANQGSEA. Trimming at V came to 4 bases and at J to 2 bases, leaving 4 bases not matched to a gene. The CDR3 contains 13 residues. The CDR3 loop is CSVVGQGPYEQYF. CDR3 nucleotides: TGCAGCGTTGTAGGACAGGGTCCCTACGAGCAGTACTTC.

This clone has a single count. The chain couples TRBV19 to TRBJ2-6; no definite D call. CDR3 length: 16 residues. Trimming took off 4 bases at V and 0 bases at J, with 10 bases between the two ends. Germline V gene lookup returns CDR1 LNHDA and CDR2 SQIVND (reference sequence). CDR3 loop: CASSKLRSSGANVLTF. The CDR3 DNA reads TGTGCCAGTAGTAAACTACGGAGCTCTGGGGCCAACGTCCTGACTTTC.

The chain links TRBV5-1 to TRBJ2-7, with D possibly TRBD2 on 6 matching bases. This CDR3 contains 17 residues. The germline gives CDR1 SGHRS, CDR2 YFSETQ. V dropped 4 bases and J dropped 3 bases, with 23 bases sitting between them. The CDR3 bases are TGCGCCAGCAGCCGGGGGTCTGGGTGGAAGGAAAACTACGAGCAGTACTTC. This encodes CASSRGSGWKENYEQYF.

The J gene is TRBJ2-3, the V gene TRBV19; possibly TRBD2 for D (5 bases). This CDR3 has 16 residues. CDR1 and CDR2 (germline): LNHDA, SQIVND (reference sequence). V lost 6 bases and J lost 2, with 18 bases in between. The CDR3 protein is CASRPNRDSYTDTQYF. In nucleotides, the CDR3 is TGTGCCAGTAGACCGAACCGGGATTCATACACAGATACGCAGTATTTT.

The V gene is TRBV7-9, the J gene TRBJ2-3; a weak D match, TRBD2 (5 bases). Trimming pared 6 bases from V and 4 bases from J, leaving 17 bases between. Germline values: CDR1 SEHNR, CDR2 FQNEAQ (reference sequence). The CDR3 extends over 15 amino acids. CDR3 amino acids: CASRESLAPPDTQYF. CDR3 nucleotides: TGTGCCAGCAGGGAAAGCCTAGCCCCTCCAGATACGCAGTATTTT.

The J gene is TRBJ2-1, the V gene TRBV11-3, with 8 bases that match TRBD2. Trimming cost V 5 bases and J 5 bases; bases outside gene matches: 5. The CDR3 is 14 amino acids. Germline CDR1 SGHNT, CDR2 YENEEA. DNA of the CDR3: TGTGCCAGCAGCCTCACTAGCGGACACAATGAGCAGTTCTTC. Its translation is CASSLTSGHNEQFF.